This T cell receptor beta chain emerged from a study of regulatory T cells in long-lasting Graves disease. Time point: persistent/refractory GD, antithyroid drugs over 5 years with positive TRAb. The TCR library was made from RNA extracted from PBMCs. Trimming took off 4 bases at V and 6 bases at J, with 16 bases between the two ends. Germline CDR1 SGDLS, CDR2 YYNGEE. The CDR3 length is 14 residues. TCR beta libraries were built with iRepertoire HTBI primers and Arm-PCR of CDR3 regions. TCRdb processed the multiplex PCR reads anew with MiXCR; each CDR3 protein has one entry. The repertoire consists of roughly 700,000 distinct CDR3 sequences, with about 32% occurring once and the leading ten covering about 42%.

This clonotype was sampled from a female donor with Graves disease. The chain carries TRBV9 and TRBJ1-2, with D perhaps TRBD1 (5 bases). Material: peripheral blood mononuclear cells (PBMCs), obtained when the disease was refractory, from a patient treated with antithyroid drugs. CDR3 sequence: CASSPAGGIDGYTF. CDR3 coding DNA: TGTGCCAGCAGCCCGGCGGGGGGGATCGATGGCTACACCTTC.